A single sample is the source of the 5 T cell receptor beta chains below, sequenced in a study of blood T cells in healthy people across ages. Through a sample-barcoded 5' primer and a J-beta primer mix, a second PCR was run for about 6 to 12 cycles. TCRdb independently ran MiXCR on the 5' RACE reads; one entry per CDR3 protein. The sample lists roughly 1,100,000 distinct CDR3 sequences; approximately 25% were seen once. This sample also belongs to another study, concerning T cells of mothers and their children.

Sequencing was carried out using blood. Source of these receptors: a girl aged 2 to 9 in good health.

This clonotype was observed a few times. The rearrangement links TRBV5-1 to TRBJ2-5; TRBD1 matches 7 bases. The DNA end is a closer match to TRBJ2-1, so the J assignment may be wrong. The CDR3 extends over 16 amino acids. The germline V gene has CDR1 SGHRS and CDR2 YFSETQ. CDR3 nucleotide sequence: TGCGCCAGCAGCACCCCTTTCTGGGACAGAGACAATGAGCAGTTCTTC. It is translated as CASSTPFWDRDNEQFF.

The chain joins TRBV5-5 to TRBJ1-4; D remains unclear. This CDR3 has 15 amino acids. Germline values: CDR1 SGHKS, CDR2 YYEKEE (reference sequence). V lost 4 bases to trimming and J lost 5 bases, with 15 bases between them. CDR3: CASSSRRGGNEKLFF. The CDR3 DNA follows: TGTGCCAGCAGCAGCCGTCGGGGTGGCAATGAAAAACTGTTTTTT.

This clonotype was seen a handful of times. This rearrangement joins TRBV7-8 to TRBJ2-1, with D perhaps assigned TRBD1 or TRBD2 (5 bases each). This CDR3 spans 20 amino acids. Germline CDR1 reads SGHVS; CDR2 reads FQNEAQ. V lost 5 bases, J lost 0 bases, and 26 bases lay in between. For the CDR3, the DNA is TGTGCCAGCAGCCAACAAAGGACTGGGGGTTCCCCCCCCTCCTACAATGAGCAGTTCTTC. Protein: CASSQQRTGGSPPSYNEQFF.

This clonotype was counted only a few times. This chain links TRBV2 with TRBJ2-3; weak D call: TRBD2 (5 bases). Trimming cost V 6 bases and J 3 bases, with 13 bases left between them. The V gene's germline CDR1 is SNHLY and CDR2 FYNNEI. The CDR3 is 14 amino acids. The CDR3 DNA reads as TGTGCCAGCAGCAAAACAACTAGTACAGATACGCAGTATTTT. Its translation: CASSKTTSTDTQYF. Filled out from reference TRBV2 and TRBJ2-3, the complete variable domain reads EPEVTQTPSHQVTQMGQEVILRCVPISNHLYFYWYRQILGQKVEFLVSFYNNEISEKSEIFDDQFSVERPDGSNFTLKIRSTKLEDSAMYFCASSKTTSTDTQYFGPGTRLTVL.

This clonotype was observed a few times. Written as DNA, the CDR3 is TGTGCCAGCAGTTTTTTTCGGAATGAGCAGTTCTTC. Its protein is CASSFFRNEQFF. V gene TRBV12-3 or TRBV12-4 combines with J gene TRBJ2-1; D unclear. The CDR3 sequence is 12 residues long. Trimming removed 3 bases at V and 7 bases at J, with 7 bases between.